This TCR beta chain comes out of a study of CD8 T cells in ankylosing spondylitis. Each CDR3 protein gets one entry after TCRdb re-called the 5' RACE reads with MiXCR. The top ten hold 4% to 5% of the sample, which has about 230,000 distinct CDR3 sequences, 8% to 9% seen once. CDR3 size: 17 residues. With 1 base clipped from V and 0 bases from J, the junction kept 4 bases outside the gene matches. Germline lookup yields CDR1 SGHKS and CDR2 YYEKEE (reference sequence). This clonotype came up many times. The chain carries TRBV5-5 and TRBJ2-6, with 7 bases matching TRBD1. The receptor's source is a female donor with ankylosing spondylitis or in good health (not recorded which). Material: blood, either unsorted or a sorted T cell fraction (not recorded which). The CDR3 here is CASSLTGVNSGANVLTF. The CDR3 nucleotides read TGTGCCAGCAGCTTGACAGGGGTTAACTCTGGGGCCAACGTCCTGACTTTC.